A selection of T cell receptor beta chains follows, all from one sample in a study of beta chain features in type 1 diabetes. Some clones are missing from TCRdb's copy, which holds only in-frame ones; the method was immunoSEQ multiplex PCR. The sample includes 200,000 to 300,000 clones, about a tenth seen only once; the top ten take about 0.018%. The sample comprised naive CD4+ T cells from blood. These receptors came from a man aged 25 to 45 with type 1 diabetes. Each CDR3 is given without its conserved first and last residue. The order of the fields is V gene, J gene, CDR3 protein.

TRBV21-1	TRBJ2-1	ASTPSLGPYNEQF
TRBV29-1	TRBJ1-3	SVEPRQGSGNTIY
TRBV6-6	TRBJ2-1	ASSFTSGGTNNEQF
TRBV30	TRBJ1-1	AWRPRQGAGLFGAF
TRBV7-2	TRBJ2-7	ASSYPGTPTTYEQY
TRBV5-4	TRBJ2-7	ASSSGQGTYEQY
TRBV4-1	TRBJ1-4	ASSQPKRTGTDEKLF
TRBV10-3	TRBJ1-5	AISESQSNQPQH
TRBV7-8	TRBJ2-7	ASSGQGQGSYEQY
TRBV18	TRBJ2-1	ASSRGDRGNEQF
TRBV30	TRBJ1-6	AWSVLKGARSPLH
TRBV7-8	TRBJ2-3	ASIEDRWGTDTQY
TRBV6-6	TRBJ2-5	ASSYRSSGETQY
TRBV18	TRBJ1-1	ASSPQPRGAVLMNTEAF
TRBV19	TRBJ1-5	ASSTGINQPQH
TRBV6-4	TRBJ2-1	ASSDGLASSYNEQF
TRBV28	TRBJ2-7	ASSPGTGVAYEQY
TRBV28	TRBJ1-6	ASSLSGSPLH
TRBV4-3	TRBJ2-7	ASSQESGGHEQY
TRBV4-2	TRBJ1-2	ASSQDVSGDYGYT
TRBV5-1	TRBJ2-1	ASSSDTRSYNEQF
TRBV30	TRBJ2-5	AWSVRLEETQY
TRBV9	TRBJ1-1	ASSVVQGNTEAF
TRBV5-6	TRBJ2-1	ASTPPAGSYNEQF
TRBV29-1	TRBJ2-3	SVAGGGDTQY
TRBV7-9	TRBJ2-3	ASSFGAGADTQY
TRBV28	TRBJ1-2	ASTGEIGGYT
TRBV2	TRBJ1-6	ASSGGPDSPLH
TRBV5-6	TRBJ2-4	ASSFTAPLAKNIQY
TRBV9	TRBJ2-3	ASSVRGDTDTQY
TRBV5-1	TRBJ1-2	ASSPDRAGYT
TRBV7-2	TRBJ2-5	ASSLVGGGRSGETQY
TRBV6-1	TRBJ2-7	ASSARVGGVIYEQY
TRBV7-9	TRBJ2-2	ASSSGLTNTGELF
TRBV5-4	TRBJ2-7	ASSLRDRDYEQY
TRBV28	TRBJ2-7	ASSHLGGQGTHEQY
TRBV7-9	TRBJ1-1	ASSLGLGGTEAF
TRBV5-1	TRBJ1-1	ASSQDGGDTEAF
TRBV2	TRBJ2-6	ASTETGSGANVLT
TRBV6-5	TRBJ2-7	ASSYSSRGYEQY